This TCR beta chain was sequenced in a study of identical twins. The germline CDR1 and CDR2 sequences are SQVTM and ANQGSEA. The trim removed 7 bases at V and 5 bases at J, leaving 5 bases unmatched. The CDR3 has 12 amino acids. This clonotype was recorded many times. TCRdb reprocessed the 5' RACE reads with MiXCR, giving one entry per CDR3 protein. The table records 450,000 to 650,000 distinct CDR3 sequences, nearly 10% of them present only once. The sample also formed part of further work on yellow fever vaccine responses in identical twins.

V and J are TRBV29-1 and TRBJ2-5; 9 positions match TRBD1. This receptor was obtained from a woman aged 18-29 years in good health. The sample consisted of PBMCs. CDR3 sequence: CSADRGGETQYF. The CDR3 DNA is TGCAGCGCGGACAGGGGTGGCGAGACCCAGTACTTC. Filled out from reference TRBV29-1 and TRBJ2-5, the complete variable domain reads SAVISQKPSRDICQRGTSLTIQCQVDSQVTMMFWYRQQPGQSLTLIATANQGSEATYESGFVIDKFPISRPNLTFSTLTVSNMSPEDSSIYLCSADRGGETQYFGPGTRLLVL.